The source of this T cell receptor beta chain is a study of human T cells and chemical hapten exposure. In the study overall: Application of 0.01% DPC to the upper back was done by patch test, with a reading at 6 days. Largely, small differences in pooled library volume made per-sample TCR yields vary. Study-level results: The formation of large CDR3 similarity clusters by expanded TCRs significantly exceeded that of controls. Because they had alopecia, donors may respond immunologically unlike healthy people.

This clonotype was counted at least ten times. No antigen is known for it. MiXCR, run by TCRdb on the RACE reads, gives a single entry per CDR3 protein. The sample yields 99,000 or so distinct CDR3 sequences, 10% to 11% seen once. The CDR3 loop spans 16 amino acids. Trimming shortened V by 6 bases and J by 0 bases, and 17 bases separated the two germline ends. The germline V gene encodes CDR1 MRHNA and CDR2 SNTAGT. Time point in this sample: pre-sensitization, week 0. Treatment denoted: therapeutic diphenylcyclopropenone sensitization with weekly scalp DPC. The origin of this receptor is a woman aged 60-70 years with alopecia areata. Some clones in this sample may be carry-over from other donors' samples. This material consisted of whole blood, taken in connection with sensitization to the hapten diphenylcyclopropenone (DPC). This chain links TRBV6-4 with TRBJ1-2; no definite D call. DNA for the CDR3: TGTGCCAGCAGCATACAGCATGGGATGGCTAACTATGGCTACACCTTC. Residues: CASSIQHGMANYGYTF.